The 3 T cell receptor beta chains below come from one sample, sequenced in a study of blood T cells in healthy people across ages. A second PCR of roughly 7 to 11 cycles used a sample-barcoded 5' primer and a J-beta primer mix. Each CDR3 protein gets one entry after TCRdb re-called the 5' RACE reads with MiXCR. This repertoire shows around 800,000 distinct CDR3 sequences, under 30% found once; its top ten account for around 3%. This sample also appeared in a second study, on T cells of mothers and their children.

The sequenced material came from blood. The receptors were gathered from a boy aged 5-17 years in good health.

This clonotype showed up just a few times. This chain joins TRBV10-3 and TRBJ1-6; D may be TRBD1 (6 bases). CDR1 is ENHRY, CDR2 SYGVKD, per germline. This CDR3 is built from 13 residues. Trimming took 7 bases from V and 4 from J, leaving 8 bases between them. The CDR3 DNA is TGTGCCATCAAGGGGGAATATAATTCACCCCTCCACTTT. Its protein is CAIKGEYNSPLHF.

The chain is built from TRBV4-1 and TRBJ2-3; a weak D match, TRBD2 (5 bases). The CDR3 is made up of 16 amino acids. V was cut by 4 bases and J by 6 bases, with 20 bases left in between. Germline values: CDR1 MGHRA, CDR2 YSYEKL. Here the CDR3 reads CASSRGPRMENDTQYF. Here the CDR3 DNA reads TGCGCCAGCAGCCGCGGGCCGAGAATGGAGAACGATACGCAGTATTTT.

This clonotype has a handful of counts. The chain joins TRBV14 to TRBJ2-7; 8 positions match TRBD1. J gave up 2 bases and V 2 bases, and 5 bases lay outside the gene matches. The germline V gene has CDR1 SGHDN and CDR2 FVKESK. The CDR3 has 15 amino acids. The CDR3 loop is CASSQYRGLAYEQYF. The CDR3 DNA is TGTGCCAGCAGCCAATACAGGGGGTTAGCCTACGAGCAGTACTTC.